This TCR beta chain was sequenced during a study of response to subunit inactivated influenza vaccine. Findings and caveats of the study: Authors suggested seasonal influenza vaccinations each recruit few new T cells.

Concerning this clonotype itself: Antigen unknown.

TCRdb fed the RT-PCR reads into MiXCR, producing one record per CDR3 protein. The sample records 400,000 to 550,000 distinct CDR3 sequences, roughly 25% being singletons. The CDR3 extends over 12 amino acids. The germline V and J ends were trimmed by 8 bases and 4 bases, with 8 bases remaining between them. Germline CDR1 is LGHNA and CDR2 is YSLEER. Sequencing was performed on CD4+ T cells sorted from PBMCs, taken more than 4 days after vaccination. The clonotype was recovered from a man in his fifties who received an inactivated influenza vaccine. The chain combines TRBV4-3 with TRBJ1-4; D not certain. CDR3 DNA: TGCGCCAGCGGGATGCTTAATGAAAAACTGTTTTTT. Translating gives CASGMLNEKLFF.